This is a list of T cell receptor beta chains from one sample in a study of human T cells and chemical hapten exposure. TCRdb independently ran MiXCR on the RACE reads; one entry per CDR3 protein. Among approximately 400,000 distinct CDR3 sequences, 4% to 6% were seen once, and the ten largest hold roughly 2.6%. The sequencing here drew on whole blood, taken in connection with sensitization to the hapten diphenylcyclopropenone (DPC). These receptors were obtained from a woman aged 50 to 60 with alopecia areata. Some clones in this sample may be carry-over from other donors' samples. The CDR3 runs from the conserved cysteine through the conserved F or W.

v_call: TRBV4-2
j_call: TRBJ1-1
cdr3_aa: CASSLLGQGGTEAFF

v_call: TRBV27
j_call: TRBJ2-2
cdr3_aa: CASSRDGYFGELFF

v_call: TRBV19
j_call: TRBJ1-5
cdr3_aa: CASSITGDNQPQHF

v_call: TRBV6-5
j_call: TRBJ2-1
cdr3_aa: CASSRAASYNEQFF

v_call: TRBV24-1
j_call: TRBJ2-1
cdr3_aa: CATSDAQGETYNEQFF

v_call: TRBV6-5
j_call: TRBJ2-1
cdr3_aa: CASSRGQGAYEQFF

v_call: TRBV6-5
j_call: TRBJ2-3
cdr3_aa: CASSYRGGATDTQYF

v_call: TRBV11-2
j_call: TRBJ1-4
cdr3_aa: CASSLGLRWEKLFF

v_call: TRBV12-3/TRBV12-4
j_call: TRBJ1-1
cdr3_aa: CASSWGTGRATEAFF

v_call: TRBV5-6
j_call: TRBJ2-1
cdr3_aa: CASSLGWTEQFF

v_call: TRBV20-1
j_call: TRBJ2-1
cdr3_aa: CLVPGQDKNEQFF

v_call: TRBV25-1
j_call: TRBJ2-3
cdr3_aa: CASSVSDTQYF

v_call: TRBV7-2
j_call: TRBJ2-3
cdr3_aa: CASSAHSGSLDTQYF

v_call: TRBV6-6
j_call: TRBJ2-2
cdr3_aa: CATLMGELFF

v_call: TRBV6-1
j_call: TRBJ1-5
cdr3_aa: CASSELSNQPQHF

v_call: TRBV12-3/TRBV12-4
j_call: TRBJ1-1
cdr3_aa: CASRSGQEAFF

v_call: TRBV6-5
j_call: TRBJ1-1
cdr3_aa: CASIGPSRAFF

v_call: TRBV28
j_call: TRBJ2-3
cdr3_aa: CASSLFGRREVSTDTQYF

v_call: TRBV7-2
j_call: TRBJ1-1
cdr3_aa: CASSLAARAMNTEAFF

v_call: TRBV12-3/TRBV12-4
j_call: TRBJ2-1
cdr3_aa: CASSPGRYNEQFF

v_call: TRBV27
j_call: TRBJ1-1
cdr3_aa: CASSFLGGEEAFF

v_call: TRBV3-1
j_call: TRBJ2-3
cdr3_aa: CASSQWIKGGDTQYF

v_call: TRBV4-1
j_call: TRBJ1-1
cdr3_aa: CASTGTEPEAFF

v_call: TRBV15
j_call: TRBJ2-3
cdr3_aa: CATSTSGRAIDTQYF

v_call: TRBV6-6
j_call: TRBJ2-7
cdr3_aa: CASSDRGPEQYF

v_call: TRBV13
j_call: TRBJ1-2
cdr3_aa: CASSLGTGVYGYTF

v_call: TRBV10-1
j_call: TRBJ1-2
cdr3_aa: CASSDLQGGRYTF

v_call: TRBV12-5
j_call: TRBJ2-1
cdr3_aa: CASGPGLVYNEQFF

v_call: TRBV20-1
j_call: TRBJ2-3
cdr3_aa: CSGTADTDTQYF

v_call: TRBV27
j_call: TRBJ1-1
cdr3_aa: CASSLPGGVGVFF

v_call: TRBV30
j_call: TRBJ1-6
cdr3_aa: CAWSPNDLGPLHF

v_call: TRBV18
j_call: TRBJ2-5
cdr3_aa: CASSPPVEETQYF